The text below deals with one T cell receptor (beta chain). The junction shows a germline mismatch at one end, possibly a read error. The sample is drawn from a study of T-cell reconstitution after alpha-beta-depleted transplantation in children. Unique molecular identifiers tagged the TCRbeta library. TCRdb passed the PCR reads through MiXCR, listing each CDR3 protein once. The repertoire has a few hundred thousand distinct CDR3 sequences, 9.9% of them found once; the top ten carry roughly 9.1%. The receptor was derived from a human donor who donated a stem cell graft to a child with SCID. The sample here was PBMCs from the stem cell graft donor, taken from the stem cell graft.

This CDR3 is CAISLGSPNEKLFF. CDR3 DNA: TGTGCCATCAGCCTAGGCAGCCCTAATGAAAAACTGTTTTTT. The V call is TRBV3-1, the J call TRBJ1-4; the D is unclear. Germline CDR1 and CDR2: LGHDT and YNNKEL (reference sequence). This CDR3 has 14 residues.